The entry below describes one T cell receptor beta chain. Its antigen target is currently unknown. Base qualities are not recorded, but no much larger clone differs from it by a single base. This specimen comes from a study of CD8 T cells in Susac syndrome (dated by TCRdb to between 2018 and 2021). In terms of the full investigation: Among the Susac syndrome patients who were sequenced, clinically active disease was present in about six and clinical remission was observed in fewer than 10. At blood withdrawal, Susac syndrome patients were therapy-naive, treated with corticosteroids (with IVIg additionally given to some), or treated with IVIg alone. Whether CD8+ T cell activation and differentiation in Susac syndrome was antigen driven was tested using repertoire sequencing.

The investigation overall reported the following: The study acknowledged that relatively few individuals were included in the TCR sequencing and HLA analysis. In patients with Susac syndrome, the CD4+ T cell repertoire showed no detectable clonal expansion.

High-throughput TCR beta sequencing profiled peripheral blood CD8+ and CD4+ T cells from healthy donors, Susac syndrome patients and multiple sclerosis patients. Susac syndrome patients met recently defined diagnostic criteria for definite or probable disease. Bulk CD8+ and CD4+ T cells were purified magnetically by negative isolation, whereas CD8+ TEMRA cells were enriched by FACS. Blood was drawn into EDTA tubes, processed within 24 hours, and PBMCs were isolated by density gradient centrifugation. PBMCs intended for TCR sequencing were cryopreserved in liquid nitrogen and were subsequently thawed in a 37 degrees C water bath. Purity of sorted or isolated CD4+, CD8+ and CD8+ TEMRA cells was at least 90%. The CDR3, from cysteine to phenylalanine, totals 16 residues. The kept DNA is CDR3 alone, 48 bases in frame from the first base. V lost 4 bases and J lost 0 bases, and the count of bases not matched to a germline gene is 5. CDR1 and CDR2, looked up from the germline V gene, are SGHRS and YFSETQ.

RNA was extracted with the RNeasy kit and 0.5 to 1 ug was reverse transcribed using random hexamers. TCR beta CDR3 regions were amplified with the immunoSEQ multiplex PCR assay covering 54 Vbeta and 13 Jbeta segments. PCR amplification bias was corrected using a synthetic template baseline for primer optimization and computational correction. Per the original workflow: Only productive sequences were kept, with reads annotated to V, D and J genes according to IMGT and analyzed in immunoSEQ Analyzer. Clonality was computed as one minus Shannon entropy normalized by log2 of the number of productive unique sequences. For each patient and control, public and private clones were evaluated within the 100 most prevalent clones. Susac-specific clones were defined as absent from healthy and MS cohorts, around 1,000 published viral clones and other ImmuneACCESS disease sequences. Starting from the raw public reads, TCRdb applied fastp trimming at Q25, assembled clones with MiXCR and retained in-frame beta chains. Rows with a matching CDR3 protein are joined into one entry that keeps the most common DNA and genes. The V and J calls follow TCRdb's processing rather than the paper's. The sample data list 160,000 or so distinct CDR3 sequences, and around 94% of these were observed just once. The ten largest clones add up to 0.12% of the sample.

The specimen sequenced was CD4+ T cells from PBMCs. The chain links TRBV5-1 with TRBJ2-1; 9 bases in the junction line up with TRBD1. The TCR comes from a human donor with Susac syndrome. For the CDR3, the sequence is CASSRGQGNSYNEQFF. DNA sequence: TGCGCCAGCAGCAGAGGACAGGGGAACTCCTACAATGAGCAGTTCTTC.